The 12 T cell receptor beta chains given below trace back to one sample, sequenced in a study of shared clonotypes between healthy human individuals (TCRdb year 2020). The library was prepared using the immunoSEQ multiplex PCR assay. TCRdb obtained this table from immuneACCESS and retained in-frame rearrangements with V and J assigned. These tables miss some clones; where compared with another copy, unresolved V genes account for less than half of the shortfall, and the remainder is unexplained. A total of some 470,000 clones appear in this sample, over 65% of them only once. The ten top clones hold 13% of the sample. Source material: PBMCs. Source of these receptors: a woman in her 40s in good health. Some clones in this sample may be carry-over from other donors' samples.

This clone was recorded only once. The chain carries TRBV11-2 and TRBJ2-1; D assignment may be TRBD1 or TRBD2 (5 bases each). Germline values: CDR1 SGHAT, CDR2 FQNNGV. The CDR3 totals 15 residues. V dropped 2 bases and J dropped 5 bases, with 13 bases sitting between them. CDR3 bases: TGTGCCAGCAGCTTACGGGGCAACTCGGACAATGAGCAGTTCTTC. It codes for CASSLRGNSDNEQFF.

The chain couples TRBV19 to TRBJ2-3; D tentatively fits TRBD1 or TRBD2 (5 bases each). CDR1 is LNHDA and CDR2 is SQIVND in the germline V gene (reference sequence). This CDR3 is 14 amino acids long. The V end was cut by 3 bases, the J end by 5 bases, with 12 bases between. Here the CDR3 DNA reads TGTGCCAGTAGTATTCCAGGGAGAGGAGATACGCAGTATTTT. Protein sequence: CASSIPGRGDTQYF.

The chain is built from TRBV29-1 and TRBJ2-3; 11 bases match TRBD2. Germline-derived CDR1 and CDR2 are SQVTM and ANQGSEA. The CDR3 covers 19 residues. The J segment lost 3 bases and the V segment lost 6 bases, leaving 20 bases of the junction unmatched. CDR3 residues: CSVNRFELAGVVRTDTQYF. The CDR3 region has the DNA TGCAGCGTGAATAGGTTTGAACTAGCGGGAGTGGTGAGGACAGATACGCAGTATTTT.

To note about this clone: Given a much more abundant clone one base away, this may be a read error. Other DNA sequences within the sample encode an identical CDR3. The chain uses TRBV29-1 and TRBJ1-4, with a possible D match to TRBD1 (6 bases). The CDR3 runs 14 residues. Germline V gene data show CDR1 as SQVTM and CDR2 as ANQGSEA. CDR3 coding DNA: TGCAGCGTTGCGGACAGTGCAACTAATGAAAAGCTGTTTTTT. Its translation is CSVADSATNEKLFF.

This rearrangement joins TRBV30 to TRBJ2-5; TRBD1 is a possible D gene (6 bases). CDR3 length: 17 residues. Germline V lookup: CDR1 GTSNPN, CDR2 SVGIG (reference sequence). Trimming took 4 bases from V and 0 from J, leaving 21 bases between them. The CDR3 sequence: CAWIPTLPGAYQETQYF. CDR3 bases: TGTGCCTGGATCCCTACCCTTCCAGGGGCGTACCAAGAGACCCAGTACTTC.

The J gene is TRBJ2-3, the V gene TRBV5-1; 16 bases fit TRBD2. The ends lost 6 bases at V and 8 bases at J; junction bases unmatched: 9. The CDR3 is made up of 16 amino acids. Per the germline V gene, CDR1 is SGHRS and CDR2 is YFSETQ. CDR3 residues: CASTPGLAGGQGTQYF. The CDR3 DNA sequence: TGCGCCAGCACGCCGGGACTAGCGGGAGGGCAGGGTACGCAGTATTTT.

Regarding this clone: This probably arose from a read error, given a far larger clone one base away. The same CDR3 arises from other DNA sequences in this sample as well. The chain carries TRBV5-1 and TRBJ1-5; D perhaps matches TRBD1 (6 bases). Trimming pared 3 bases from V and 6 bases from J, leaving 16 bases between. This CDR3 has 15 amino acids. Germline-derived CDR1 and CDR2 are SGHRS and YFSETQ. The CDR3 nucleotides read TGCGCCAGCAGCTGGGGGACGGGGGGCGGTCAGCCCCAGCATTTT. Protein product: CASSWGTGGGQPQHF.

This clone was counted a few times. The V call is TRBV6-1, the J call TRBJ2-1; D is undetermined. The length of the CDR3 is 16 residues. Trimming cost V 2 bases and J 2 bases, with 13 bases left between them. The V gene's germline CDR1 is MNHNS and CDR2 SASEGT. CDR3 bases: TGTGCCAGCAGTGAATACCCTAGACCCCCCTACAATGAGCAGTTCTTC. This translates into CASSEYPRPPYNEQFF.

This clone was seen a single time. The chain combines TRBV5-6 with TRBJ2-7; weak D call: TRBD2 (6 bases). Trimming shortened V by 0 bases and J by 1 base, and 14 bases separated the two germline ends. The CDR3 totals 16 residues. CDR1 is SGHDT, CDR2 YYEEEE, per germline. The CDR3 DNA reads as TGTGCCAGCAGCTTGGGCCCCACGCTAGCGTCCTACGAGCAGTACTTC. Its protein product is CASSLGPTLASYEQYF.

In its sample, this clone was seen once. The V call is TRBV5-1, the J call TRBJ2-7, with a tentative D call TRBD2 (6 bases). V lost 2 bases and J 3 bases, leaving 12 bases between the germline ends. From germline, CDR1 is SGHRS and CDR2 YFSETQ. This CDR3 comprises 14 residues. The CDR3 spells CASSFFPGSYEQYF. The DNA for the CDR3 is TGCGCCAGCAGCTTCTTCCCCGGGAGCTACGAGCAGTACTTC.

This chain uses TRBV7-8 with TRBJ2-1; possible D gene TRBD1, 5 bases. Trimming pared 1 base from V and 4 bases from J, leaving 14 bases between. The CDR3 is made up of 16 amino acids. Germline CDR1 is SGHVS and CDR2 is FQNEAQ. CDR3 DNA: TGTGCCAGCAGCTTAGGCACCAGGGTACCGTACAATGAGCAGTTCTTC. Encoded protein: CASSLGTRVPYNEQFF.

As regards this clone: A far larger clone is one nucleotide away, so this likely arose from a read error. V gene TRBV10-3 combines with J gene TRBJ2-7, with 10 bases lining up with TRBD2. CDR1 and CDR2 from the germline V gene are ENHRY and SYGVKD. The ends lost 0 bases at V and 4 bases at J; junction bases unmatched: 0. The CDR3 consists of 14 residues. DNA for the CDR3: TGTGCCATCAGTGAGTCTAGCGGGAGGTACGAGCAGTACTTC. Protein product: CAISESSGRYEQYF.